These T cell receptor beta chains were read from a single sample in a study of blood T cell repertoires in COVID-19. The protocol was immunoSEQ multiplex PCR, while the TCRdb copy is restricted to in-frame clones and leaves out a portion. Among some 320,000 clones, approximately 87% were seen once, and the ten largest hold 6.5% to 9.5%. The source material was peripheral blood. These receptors came from a woman aged 45-65 years who had recovered from COVID-19. Each CDR3 is given with its conserved first and last residue. The order of the fields is J gene, V gene, clone size, D gene, CDR3 DNA, CDR3 protein. A D gene is named only where the DNA matches it firmly. Only part of the rows carry a size: once, few, many, or a class if the clone is expanded.

J: TRBJ2-7; V: TRBV28; size: .; D: TRBD1; DNA: TGTGCCAGCAGGGACAGGGGGGGATCCTACGAGCAGTACTTC; CDR3: CASRDRGGSYEQYF
J: TRBJ1-2; V: TRBV7-2; size: .; D: .; DNA: TGTGCCAGCAGCAAAGGGGTGGCTCGGGGCTACACCTTC; CDR3: CASSKGVARGYTF
J: TRBJ2-7; V: TRBV28; size: .; D: TRBD1; DNA: TGTGCCAGCAGGGGGGGACAGGGGGTCCACGAGCAGTACTTC; CDR3: CASRGGQGVHEQYF
J: TRBJ2-3; V: TRBV28; size: .; D: TRBD1; DNA: TGTGCCAGCAGTTTAACGTCAGGGGGCGAGGGTACGCAGTATTTT; CDR3: CASSLTSGGEGTQYF
J: TRBJ1-1; V: TRBV21-1; size: .; D: .; DNA: TGTGCCAGCAGTAAAGGGGAGACTGAAGCTTTCTTT; CDR3: CASSKGETEAFF
J: TRBJ1-2; V: TRBV20-1; size: .; D: .; DNA: TGCAGTGCTAGACCAGTCGGCTACACCTTC; CDR3: CSARPVGYTF
J: TRBJ2-7; V: TRBV29-1; size: .; D: TRBD1; DNA: TGCAGCGTTGCCGCCGGGACAGGGGGTTACGAGCAGTACTTC; CDR3: CSVAAGTGGYEQYF
J: TRBJ1-6; V: TRBV5-1; size: few; D: .; DNA: TGCGCCAGCAGCTTGGCGGACAGTAATTCACCCCTCCACTTT; CDR3: CASSLADSNSPLHF
J: TRBJ1-2; V: TRBV30; size: .; D: .; DNA: TGTGCCTGGAGCTCCGGCAGGGGTCCGGGCTACACCTTC; CDR3: CAWSSGRGPGYTF
J: TRBJ1-2; V: TRBV14; size: .; D: .; DNA: TGTGCCAGCAGCCAAGACAGTGCTAACTATGGCTACACCTTC; CDR3: CASSQDSANYGYTF
J: TRBJ2-4; V: TRBV27; size: .; D: TRBD2; DNA: TGTGCCAGCAGTGCGAGCGGGATTAGTTTAAGTGTCATTCAGTACTTC; CDR3: CASSASGISLSVIQYF
J: TRBJ1-5; V: TRBV4-1; size: .; D: .; DNA: TGCGCCAGCAGCCAGCAGGTAGATCAGCCCCAGCATTTT; CDR3: CASSQQVDQPQHF
J: TRBJ1-5; V: TRBV10-3; size: .; D: .; DNA: TGTGCCATCAGTGAGCTTGGCAGTAATCAGCCCCAGCATTTT; CDR3: CAISELGSNQPQHF
J: TRBJ2-1; V: TRBV5-1; size: .; D: .; DNA: TGCGCCAGCAGCTTGCTGGGACCGGGGGACAATGAGCAGTTCTTC; CDR3: CASSLLGPGDNEQFF
J: TRBJ2-1; V: TRBV9; size: few; D: TRBD2; DNA: TGTGCCAGCAGCGCGGTAGCGGGAGGCTTCTACAATGAGCAGTTCTTC; CDR3: CASSAVAGGFYNEQFF